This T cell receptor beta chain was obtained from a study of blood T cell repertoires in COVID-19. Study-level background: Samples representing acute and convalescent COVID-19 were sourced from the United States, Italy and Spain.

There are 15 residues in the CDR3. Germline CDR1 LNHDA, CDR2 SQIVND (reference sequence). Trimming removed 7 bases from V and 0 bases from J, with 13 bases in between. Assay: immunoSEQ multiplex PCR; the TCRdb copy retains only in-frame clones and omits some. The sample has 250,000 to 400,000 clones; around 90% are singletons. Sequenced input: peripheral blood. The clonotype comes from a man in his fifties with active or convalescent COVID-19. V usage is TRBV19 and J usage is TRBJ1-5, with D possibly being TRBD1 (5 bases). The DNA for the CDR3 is TGTGCCAGTACTATCCGGGGGTATAGCAATCAGCCCCAGCATTTT. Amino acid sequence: CASTIRGYSNQPQHF.